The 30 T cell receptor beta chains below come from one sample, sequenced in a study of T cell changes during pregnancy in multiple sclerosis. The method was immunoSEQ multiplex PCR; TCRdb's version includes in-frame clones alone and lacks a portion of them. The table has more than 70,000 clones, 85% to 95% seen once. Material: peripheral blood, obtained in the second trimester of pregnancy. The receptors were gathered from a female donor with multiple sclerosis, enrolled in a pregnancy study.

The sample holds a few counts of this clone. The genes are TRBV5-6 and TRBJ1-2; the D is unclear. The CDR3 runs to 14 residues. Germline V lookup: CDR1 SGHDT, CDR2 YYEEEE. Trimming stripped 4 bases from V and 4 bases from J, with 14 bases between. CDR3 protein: CASSRAGESYGYTF. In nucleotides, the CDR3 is TGTGCCAGCAGCCGGGCCGGGGAGAGCTATGGCTACACCTTC.

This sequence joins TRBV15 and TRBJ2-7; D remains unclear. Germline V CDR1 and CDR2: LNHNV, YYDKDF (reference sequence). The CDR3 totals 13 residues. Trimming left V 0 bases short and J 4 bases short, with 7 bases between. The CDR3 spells CATSRDMSYEQYF. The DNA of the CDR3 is TGTGCCACCAGCAGAGATATGAGTTACGAGCAGTACTTC.

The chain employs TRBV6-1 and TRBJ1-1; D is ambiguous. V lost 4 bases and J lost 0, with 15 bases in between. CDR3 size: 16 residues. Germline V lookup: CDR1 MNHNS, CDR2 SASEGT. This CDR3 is CASSATSIPMNTEAFF. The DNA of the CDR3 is TGTGCCAGCAGTGCTACCTCGATCCCAATGAACACTGAAGCTTTCTTT.

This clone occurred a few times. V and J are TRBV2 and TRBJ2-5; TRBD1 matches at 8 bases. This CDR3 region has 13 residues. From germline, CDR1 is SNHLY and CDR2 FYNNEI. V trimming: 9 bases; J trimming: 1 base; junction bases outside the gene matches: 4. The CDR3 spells CASLGQGQETQYF. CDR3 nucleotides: TGTGCCAGTCTAGGACAGGGCCAAGAGACCCAGTACTTC.

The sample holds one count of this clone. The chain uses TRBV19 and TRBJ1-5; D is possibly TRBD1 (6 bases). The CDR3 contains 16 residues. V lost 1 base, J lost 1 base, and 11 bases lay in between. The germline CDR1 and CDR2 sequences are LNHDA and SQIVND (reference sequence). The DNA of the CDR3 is TGTGCCAGTAGTATAGTTAACAGGGTCAGCAATCAGCCCCAGCATTTT. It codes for CASSIVNRVSNQPQHF.

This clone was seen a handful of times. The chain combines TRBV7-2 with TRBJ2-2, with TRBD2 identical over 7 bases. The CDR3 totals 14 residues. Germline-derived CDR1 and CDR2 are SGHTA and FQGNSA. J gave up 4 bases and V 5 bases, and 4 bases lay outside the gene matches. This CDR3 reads CASSPTSFTGELFF. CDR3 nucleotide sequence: TGTGCCAGCAGCCCGACTAGCTTCACCGGGGAGCTGTTTTTT.

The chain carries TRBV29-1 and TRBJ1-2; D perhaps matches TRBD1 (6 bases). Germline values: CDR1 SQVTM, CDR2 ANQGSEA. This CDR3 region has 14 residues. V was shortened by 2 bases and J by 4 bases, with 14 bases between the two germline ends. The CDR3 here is CSVEIQRGGYGYTF. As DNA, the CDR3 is TGCAGCGTTGAAATCCAAAGGGGGGGCTATGGCTACACCTTC.

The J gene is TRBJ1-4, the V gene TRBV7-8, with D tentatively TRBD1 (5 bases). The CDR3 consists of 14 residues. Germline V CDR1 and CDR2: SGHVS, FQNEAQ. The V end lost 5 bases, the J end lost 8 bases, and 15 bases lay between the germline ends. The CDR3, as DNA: TGTGCCAGCAGCACATTAATTTCAGGGGAAAAACTGTTTTTT. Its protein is CASSTLISGEKLFF.

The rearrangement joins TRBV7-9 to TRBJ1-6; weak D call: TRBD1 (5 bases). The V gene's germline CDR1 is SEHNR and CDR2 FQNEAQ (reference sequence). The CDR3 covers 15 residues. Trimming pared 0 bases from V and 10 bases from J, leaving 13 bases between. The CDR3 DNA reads TGTGCCAGCAGCTTAGCGGGGCGGGAGGAATCACCCCTCCACTTT. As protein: CASSLAGREESPLHF. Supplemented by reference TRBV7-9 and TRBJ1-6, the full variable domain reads DTGVSQNPRHKITKRGQNVTFRCDPISEHNRLYWYRQTLGQGPEFLTYFQNEAQLEKSRLLSDRFSAERPKGSFSTLEIQRTEQGDSAMYLCASSLAGREESPLHFGNGTRLTVT.

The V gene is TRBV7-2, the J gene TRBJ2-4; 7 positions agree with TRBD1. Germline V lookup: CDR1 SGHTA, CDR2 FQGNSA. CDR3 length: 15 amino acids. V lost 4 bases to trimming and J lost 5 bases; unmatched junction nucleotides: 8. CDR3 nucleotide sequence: TGTGCCAGCAGCTCACGAACAGGGGCCCAAAACATTCAGTACTTC. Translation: CASSSRTGAQNIQYF.

The CDR3, as DNA: TGTGCCAGCAGTTCACCGGGGGGACACACTGAAGCTTTCTTT. Its translation is CASSSPGGHTEAFF. The chain combines TRBV6-6 with TRBJ1-1; weak D call: TRBD1 (5 bases). Germline CDR1 MNHNY, CDR2 SVGAGI (reference sequence). V was clipped by 4 bases and J by 3 bases, with 12 bases between them. The CDR3 sequence is 14 residues long.

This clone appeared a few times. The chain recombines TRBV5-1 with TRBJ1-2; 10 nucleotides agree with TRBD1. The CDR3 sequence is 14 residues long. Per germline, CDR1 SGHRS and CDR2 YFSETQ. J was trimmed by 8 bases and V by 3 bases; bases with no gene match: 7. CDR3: CASSSIGTGEGYTF. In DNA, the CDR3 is TGCGCCAGCAGCTCCATTGGGACAGGGGAAGGCTACACCTTC.

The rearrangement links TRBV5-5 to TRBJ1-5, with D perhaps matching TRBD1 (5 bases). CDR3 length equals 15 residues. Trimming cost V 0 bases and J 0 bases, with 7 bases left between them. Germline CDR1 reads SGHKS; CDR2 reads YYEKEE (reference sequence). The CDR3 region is CASSLVGDSNQPQHF. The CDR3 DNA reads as TGTGCCAGCAGCTTGGTAGGGGATAGCAATCAGCCCCAGCATTTT.

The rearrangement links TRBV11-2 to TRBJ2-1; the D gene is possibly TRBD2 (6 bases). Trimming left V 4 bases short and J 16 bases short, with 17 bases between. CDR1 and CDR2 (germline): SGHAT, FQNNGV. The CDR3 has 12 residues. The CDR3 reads CASSSGDAPLFF. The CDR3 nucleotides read TGTGCCAGCAGCTCGGGGGACGCACCACTCTTCTTC. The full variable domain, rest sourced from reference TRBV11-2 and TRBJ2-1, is EAGVAQSPRYKIIEKRQSVAFWCNPISGHATLYWYQQILGQGPKLLIQFQNNGVVDDSQLPKDRFSAERLKGVDSTLKIQPAKLEDSAVYLCASSSGDAPLFFGPGTRLTVL.

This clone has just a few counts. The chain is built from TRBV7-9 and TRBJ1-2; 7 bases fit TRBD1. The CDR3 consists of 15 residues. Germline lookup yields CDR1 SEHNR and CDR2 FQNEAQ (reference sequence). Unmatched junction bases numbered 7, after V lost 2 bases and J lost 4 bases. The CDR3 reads CASSLTGALGYGYTF. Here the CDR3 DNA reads TGTGCCAGCAGCTTAACAGGGGCCCTGGGCTATGGCTACACCTTC.

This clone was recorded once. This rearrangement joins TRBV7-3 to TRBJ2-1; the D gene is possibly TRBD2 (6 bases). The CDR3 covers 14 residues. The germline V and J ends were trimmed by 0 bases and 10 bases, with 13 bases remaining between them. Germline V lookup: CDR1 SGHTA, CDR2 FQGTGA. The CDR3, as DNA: TGTGCCAGCAGCTTAACGCCAGCTAGCGTCGAGCAGTTCTTC. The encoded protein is CASSLTPASVEQFF.

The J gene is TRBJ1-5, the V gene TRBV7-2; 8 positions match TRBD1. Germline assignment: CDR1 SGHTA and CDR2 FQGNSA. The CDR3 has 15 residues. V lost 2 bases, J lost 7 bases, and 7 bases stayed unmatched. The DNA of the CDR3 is TGTGCCAGCAGCTTAACGGGCAGGGGGCGGCAGCCCCAGCATTTT. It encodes CASSLTGRGRQPQHF.

CDR3 residues: CASSLQGNEQFF. The DNA of the CDR3 is TGTGCCAGCAGCTTACAGGGAAATGAGCAGTTCTTC. This sequence joins TRBV11-2 and TRBJ2-1; D may be TRBD1 (5 bases). V lost 2 bases, J lost 7 bases, and 6 bases lay in between. This CDR3 is built from 12 residues. From germline, CDR1 is SGHAT and CDR2 FQNNGV.

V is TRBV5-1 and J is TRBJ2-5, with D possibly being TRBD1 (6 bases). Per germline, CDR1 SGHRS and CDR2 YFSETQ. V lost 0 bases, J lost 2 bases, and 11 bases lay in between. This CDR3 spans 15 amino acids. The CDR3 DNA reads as TGCGCCAGCAGCTTGGCCAGGGGTGGGCAAGAGACCCAGTACTTC. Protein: CASSLARGGQETQYF.

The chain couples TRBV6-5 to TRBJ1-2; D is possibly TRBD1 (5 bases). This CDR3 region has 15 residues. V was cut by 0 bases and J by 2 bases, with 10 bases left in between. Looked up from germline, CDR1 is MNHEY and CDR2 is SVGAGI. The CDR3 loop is CASSYSIGANYGYTF. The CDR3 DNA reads TGTGCCAGCAGTTACTCGATAGGGGCGAACTATGGCTACACCTTC.

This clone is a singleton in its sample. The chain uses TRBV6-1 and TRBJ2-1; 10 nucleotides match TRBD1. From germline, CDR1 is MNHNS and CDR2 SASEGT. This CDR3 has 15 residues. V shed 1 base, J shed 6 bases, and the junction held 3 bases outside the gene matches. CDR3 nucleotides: TGTGCCAGCAGTGAAGGGACAGGGGGTGTCAATGAGCAGTTCTTC. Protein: CASSEGTGGVNEQFF.

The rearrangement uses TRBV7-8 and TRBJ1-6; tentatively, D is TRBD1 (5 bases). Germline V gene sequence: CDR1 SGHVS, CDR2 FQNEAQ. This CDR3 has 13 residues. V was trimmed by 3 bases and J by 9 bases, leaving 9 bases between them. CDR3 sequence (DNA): TGTGCCAGCAGCTTGGGGGGTGGTTCACCCCTCCACTTT. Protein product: CASSLGGGSPLHF.

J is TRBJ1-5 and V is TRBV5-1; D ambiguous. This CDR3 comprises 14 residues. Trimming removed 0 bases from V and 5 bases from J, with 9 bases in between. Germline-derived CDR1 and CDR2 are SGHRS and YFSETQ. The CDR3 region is CASSLEPEDQPQHF. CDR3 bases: TGCGCCAGCAGCTTGGAGCCAGAGGATCAGCCCCAGCATTTT.

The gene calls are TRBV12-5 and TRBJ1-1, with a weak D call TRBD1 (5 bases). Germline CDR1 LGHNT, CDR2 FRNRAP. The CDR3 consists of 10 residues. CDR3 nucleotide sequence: TGTGCCCAGGGGAACACTGAAGCTTTCTTT. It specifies CAQGNTEAFF.

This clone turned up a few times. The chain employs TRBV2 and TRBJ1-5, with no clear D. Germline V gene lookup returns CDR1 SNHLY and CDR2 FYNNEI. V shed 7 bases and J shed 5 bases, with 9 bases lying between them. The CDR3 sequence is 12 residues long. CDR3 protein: CASISLHQPQHF. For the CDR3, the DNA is TGTGCCAGCATCAGTCTCCATCAGCCCCAGCATTTT.

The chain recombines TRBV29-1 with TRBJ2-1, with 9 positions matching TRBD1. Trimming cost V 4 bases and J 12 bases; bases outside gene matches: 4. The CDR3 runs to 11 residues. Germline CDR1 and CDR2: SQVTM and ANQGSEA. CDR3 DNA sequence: TGCAGCGTTGCAAGGGGACAGGGGCAGTTCTTC. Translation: CSVARGQGQFF.

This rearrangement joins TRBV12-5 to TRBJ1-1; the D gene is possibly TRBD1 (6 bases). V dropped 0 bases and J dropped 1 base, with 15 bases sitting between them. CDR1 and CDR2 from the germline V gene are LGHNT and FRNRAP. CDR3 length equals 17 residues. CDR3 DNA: TGTGCTAGTGGTTTGGTACTAGGACAGCAAACGAACACTGAAGCTTTCTTT. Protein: CASGLVLGQQTNTEAFF.

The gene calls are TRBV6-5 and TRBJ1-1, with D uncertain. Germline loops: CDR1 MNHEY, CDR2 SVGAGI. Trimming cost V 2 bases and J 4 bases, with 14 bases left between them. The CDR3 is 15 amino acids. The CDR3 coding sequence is TGTGCCAGCAGTTACGGATCGGGGTTTGGCACTGAAGCTTTCTTT. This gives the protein CASSYGSGFGTEAFF.

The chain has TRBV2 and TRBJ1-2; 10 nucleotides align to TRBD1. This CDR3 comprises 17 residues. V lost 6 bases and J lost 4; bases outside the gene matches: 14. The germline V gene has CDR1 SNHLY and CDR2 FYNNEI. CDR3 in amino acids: CASRTGEAGQGSYGYTF. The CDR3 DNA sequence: TGTGCCAGCAGAACGGGGGAGGCGGGACAGGGGAGCTATGGCTACACCTTC.

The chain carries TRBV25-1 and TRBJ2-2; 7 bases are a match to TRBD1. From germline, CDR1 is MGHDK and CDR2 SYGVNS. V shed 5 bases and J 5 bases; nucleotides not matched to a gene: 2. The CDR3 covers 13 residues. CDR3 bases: TGTGCCAGCAGTAAACAGGGGACCGGGGAGCTGTTTTTT. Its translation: CASSKQGTGELFF.